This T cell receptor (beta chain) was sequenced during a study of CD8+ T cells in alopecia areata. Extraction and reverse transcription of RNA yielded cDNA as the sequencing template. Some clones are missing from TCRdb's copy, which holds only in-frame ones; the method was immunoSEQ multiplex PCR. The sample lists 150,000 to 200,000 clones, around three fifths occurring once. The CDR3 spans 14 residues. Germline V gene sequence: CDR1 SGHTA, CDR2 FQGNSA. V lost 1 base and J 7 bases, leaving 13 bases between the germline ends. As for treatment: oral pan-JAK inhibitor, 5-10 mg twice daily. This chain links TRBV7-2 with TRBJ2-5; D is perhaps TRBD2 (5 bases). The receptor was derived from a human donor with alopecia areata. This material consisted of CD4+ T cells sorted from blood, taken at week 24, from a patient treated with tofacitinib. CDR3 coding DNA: TGTGCCAGCAGCTTAGGGGCCACACGGGGGACCCAGTACTTC. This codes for CASSLGATRGTQYF.